This T cell receptor (beta chain) is from a study of blood T cell repertoires in COVID-19 (dated by TCRdb to about 2020). Looking at the study overall: The collaborator samples originated in the United States, Italy and Spain and spanned the acute and convalescent phases of COVID-19. The material from the prospective study consisted of cDNA or gDNA derived from T cells, B-cell-depleted T cells, or PBMCs. Deeply sampled blood TCRbeta repertoires from subjects exposed to, actively infected with, or recovered from COVID-19 were included in the dataset. The repertoires were released in a freely available public database meant as a resource for research on the immune response to SARS-CoV-2. Samples came from the ongoing ImmuneRACE study (first 160 participants) plus 1,254 subjects from 6 global collaborators. The sample metadata nearly always contained a de-identified subject ID, COVID-19 status, age in years and sex. Where HLA class I and class II types were available, the types were taken from metadata supplied by the sample provider, not from assay-based typing. The research as a whole found: The amount of clinical and demographic metadata varied by source and participant and was provided uncurated.

Whole blood was collected in K2EDTA tubes by collaborating institutions according to the institutions' own protocols. For TCRbeta analysis, collaborators shipped samples in one of three forms: frozen whole blood, isolated PBMCs, or DNA extracted from either of those sample types. CDR1 and CDR2 were assigned from the germline V gene as MNHEY and SVGAGI. V lost 8 bases and J lost 4 bases, and the count of bases not matched to a germline gene is 6. Counted from cysteine to phenylalanine, this CDR3 has 15 amino acids. Only the CDR3 DNA is retained, 45 bases long and in frame from the first base. The immunoSEQ Assay, a bias-controlled multiplex PCR, was used to amplify TCRbeta CDR3 regions from genomic DNA. The source study handled its data this way. Nucleated cell counts per sample were estimated from amplification of reference gene primers within the assay. To quantify the absolute abundance of each unique TCRbeta CDR3 rearrangement, sequence reads were collapsed and filtered. For each sample, productive Simpson clonality was calculated as the square root of Simpson's diversity index across productive rearrangements. The source is immuneACCESS, and TCRdb retained only in-frame sequences with V and J called. Part of the clones is not carried over; for the studies checked, unresolved V genes explain less than half of this, and the remainder is unexplained. V and J calls and clone size are as listed in that table; D and trimming were resolved from the DNA. The sample records 100,000 to 150,000 clones, about four fifths of which are singletons. The top ten clonotypes cover 16% of the sample.

This clone came up a few times. The specificity of this receptor is unknown. Base qualities are not provided; no much larger clone lies one nucleotide away. The sequencing sample was made of peripheral blood. The sequence joins TRBV6-5 to TRBJ2-1, and 12 bases in between align with TRBD1. The source of this sequence is a woman aged 50 to 65 with acute or convalescent COVID-19. Here the CDR3 is given as CASSGTGGRYNEQFF. The sequenced DNA is TGTGCCAGCTCAGGGACAGGGGGCAGGTACAATGAGCAGTTCTTC.